This passage covers 14 T cell receptor beta chains from one sample sequenced in a study of patients and donors after allogeneic stem cell transplantation. TCRdb used MiXCR to reprocess the RT-PCR reads, holding one entry per CDR3 protein. This sample yields about 410,000 distinct CDR3 sequences, of which under 20% are seen a single time; roughly 7% belongs to the top ten. The sequenced sample was blood, either unsorted or a sorted T cell fraction (not recorded which). Receptors were obtained from a human donor who was either an allogeneic HSCT recipient or a stem cell or donor lymphocyte infusion donor (not recorded which). It is not recorded whose cells these are; they may come from a transplant donor.

The V gene is TRBV29-1, the J gene TRBJ2-2; tentatively, D is TRBD2 (5 bases). CDR3 size: 11 residues. Germline V gene sequence: CDR1 SQVTM, CDR2 ANQGSEA. The CDR3 sequence is CSGGNTGELFF. In nucleotides, the CDR3 is TGCAGTGGAGGGAACACCGGGGAGCTGTTTTTT.

This clonotype was seen many times. CDR3 sequence reads: CSVRTAIGEAFF. Here the CDR3 DNA reads TGCAGCGTTCGGACAGCTATCGGTGAAGCTTTCTTT. The chain carries TRBV29-1 and TRBJ1-1, with D maybe TRBD1 (6 bases). The CDR3 extends over 12 amino acids. Trimming left V 5 bases short and J 7 bases short, with 14 bases between. The germline CDR1 and CDR2 sequences are SQVTM and ANQGSEA.

This clonotype was detected only a few times. V is TRBV7-2 and J is TRBJ1-6; D ambiguous. Germline assignment: CDR1 SGHTA and CDR2 FQGNSA. The V gene lost 5 bases and the J gene lost 4 bases, with 12 bases spanning the gap. This CDR3 has 15 amino acids. CDR3 DNA: TGTGCCAGCAGCCCCCGGGCTGGTTATAATTCACCCCTCCACTTT. Translating it yields CASSPRAGYNSPLHF.

The rearrangement uses TRBV14 and TRBJ1-2; D might be TRBD1 (6 bases). The germline CDR1 and CDR2 sequences are SGHDN and FVKESK. Trimming removed 4 bases from V and 8 bases from J, with 14 bases in between. This CDR3 region has 13 residues. The CDR3 loop reads CASSPGAQNGYTF. The CDR3 DNA is TGTGCCAGCAGCCCGGGGGCGCAAAACGGCTACACCTTC.

The rearrangement uses TRBV7-2 and TRBJ1-2; TRBD1 is a possible D gene (6 bases). V gave up 1 base and J gave up 8 bases, with 14 bases separating them. CDR3 length: 14 amino acids. CDR1 and CDR2 (germline): SGHTA, FQGNSA. Here the CDR3 DNA reads TGTGCCAGCAGCTTAGGGGCAGGACAGAGGGGCTACACCTTC. This gives the protein CASSLGAGQRGYTF.

This clonotype was counted between two and nine times. Here the CDR3 DNA reads TGCAGTGCATACGGACAGACGAGCTCTGGGGCCAACGTCCTGACTTTC. It encodes CSAYGQTSSGANVLTF. The rearrangement uses TRBV20-1 and TRBJ2-6, with a weak D call TRBD1 (6 bases). V lost 6 bases to trimming and J lost 0 bases, with 15 bases between them. The CDR3 has 16 residues. CDR1 DFQATT and CDR2 SNEGSKA come from the germline V gene (reference sequence).

This chain connects TRBV20-1 to TRBJ2-1; D gene ambiguous. The V gene's germline CDR1 is DFQATT and CDR2 SNEGSKA (reference sequence). The V gene lost 1 base and the J gene lost 0 bases, with 10 bases spanning the gap. The CDR3 is 15 amino acids. CDR3 amino acids: CSARVRFRSYNEQFF. CDR3 DNA sequence: TGCAGTGCTAGAGTCCGGTTCCGCTCCTACAATGAGCAGTTCTTC.

This chain connects TRBV5-1 to TRBJ1-5; no definite D call. This CDR3 contains 15 residues. Germline V lookup: CDR1 SGHRS, CDR2 YFSETQ. Trimming took off 0 bases at V and 6 bases at J, with 13 bases between the two ends. This chain's CDR3 is CASSLDSPGTQPQHF. Written as DNA, the CDR3 is TGCGCCAGCAGCTTGGACAGTCCGGGTACTCAGCCCCAGCATTTT.

This clonotype has only a few counts. This chain connects TRBV7-9 to TRBJ1-2; D remains ambiguous. V lost 8 bases to trimming and J lost 8 bases, with 12 bases between them. CDR1 and CDR2 from the germline V gene are SEHNR and FQNEAQ (reference sequence). This CDR3 has 11 amino acids. CDR3 nucleotides: TGTGCCAGCGAAGAGACTTGGGGCTACACCTTC. Residues: CASEETWGYTF.

The rearrangement joins TRBV5-1 to TRBJ2-7; possibly TRBD1 for D (6 bases). The germline V gene has CDR1 SGHRS and CDR2 YFSETQ. The CDR3 is 13 residues long. The V and J ends lost 3 bases and 5 bases respectively, with 12 bases between them. The CDR3 sequence is CASSSLTGNEQYF. In DNA, the CDR3 is TGCGCCAGCAGCTCCCTAACAGGGAACGAGCAGTACTTC.

This clonotype has only a few counts. The V call is TRBV3-1, the J call TRBJ2-7, with D hard to call. Germline V gives CDR1 LGHDT, CDR2 YNNKEL (reference sequence). The CDR3 has 12 residues. V was trimmed by 3 bases and J by 2 bases, leaving 5 bases between them. CDR3 sequence: CASSHRPYEQYF. CDR3 sequence (DNA): TGTGCCAGCAGCCACCGGCCCTACGAGCAGTACTTC.

This clonotype was seen more than once but under ten times. The gene calls are TRBV5-1 and TRBJ2-6; tentatively, D is TRBD2 (6 bases). There are 15 residues in the CDR3. Germline V gene data show CDR1 as SGHRS and CDR2 as YFSETQ. Trimming took 5 bases from V and 0 from J, leaving 9 bases between them. This chain's CDR3 is CASRRGTSGANVLTF. The CDR3 nucleotides are TGCGCCAGCAGACGGGGGACCTCTGGGGCCAACGTCCTGACTTTC. Full variable domain (remainder filled in from reference TRBV5-1 and TRBJ2-6): KAGVTQTPRYLIKTRGQQVTLSCSPISGHRSVSWYQQTPGQGLQFLFEYFSETQRNKGNFPGRFSGRQFSNSRSEMNVSTLELGDSALYLCASRRGTSGANVLTFGAGSRLTVL.

This chain uses TRBV5-4 with TRBJ2-1; possibly TRBD2 for D (6 bases). V was shortened by 0 bases and J by 0 bases, with 19 bases between the two germline ends. The CDR3 is 19 residues long. Germline-derived CDR1 and CDR2 are SGHNT and YYREEE (reference sequence). The CDR3 bases are TGTGCCAGCAGCTTGGTATCTAGCGCAAGAATAAGCTCCTACAATGAGCAGTTCTTC. This codes for CASSLVSSARISSYNEQFF.

This clonotype appeared a few times. The chain carries TRBV7-9 and TRBJ2-7, with 8 bases identical to TRBD1. After removal of 0 bases from V and 2 bases from J, the junction contained 6 bases not matched to a gene. The CDR3 extends over 16 amino acids. Germline CDR1 reads SEHNR; CDR2 reads FQNEAQ (reference sequence). This CDR3 reads CASSLALTGETYEQYF. As DNA, the CDR3 is TGTGCCAGCAGCTTAGCGCTGACAGGGGAAACCTACGAGCAGTACTTC.